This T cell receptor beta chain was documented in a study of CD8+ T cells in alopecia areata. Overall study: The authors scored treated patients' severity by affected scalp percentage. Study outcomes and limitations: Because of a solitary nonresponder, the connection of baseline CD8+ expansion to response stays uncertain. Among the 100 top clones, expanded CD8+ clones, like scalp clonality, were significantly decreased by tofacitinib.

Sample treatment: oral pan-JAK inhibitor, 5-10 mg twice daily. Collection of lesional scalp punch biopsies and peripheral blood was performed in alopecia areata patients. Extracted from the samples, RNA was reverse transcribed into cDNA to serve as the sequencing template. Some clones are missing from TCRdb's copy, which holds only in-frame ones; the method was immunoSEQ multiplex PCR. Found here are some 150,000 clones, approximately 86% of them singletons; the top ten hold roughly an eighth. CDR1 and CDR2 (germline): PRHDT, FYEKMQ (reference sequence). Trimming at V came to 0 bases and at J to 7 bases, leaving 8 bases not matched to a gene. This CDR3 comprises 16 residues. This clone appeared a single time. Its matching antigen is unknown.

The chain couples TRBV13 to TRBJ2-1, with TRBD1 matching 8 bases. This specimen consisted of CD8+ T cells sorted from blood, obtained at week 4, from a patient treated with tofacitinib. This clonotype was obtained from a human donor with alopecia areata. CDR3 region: CASSLGAGGMINEQFF. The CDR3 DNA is TGTGCCAGCAGCTTAGGAGCAGGGGGCATGATTAATGAGCAGTTCTTC.